The present T cell receptor beta chain was sequenced within a study of T cell repertoires in cytomegalovirus infection. On the study more broadly: The study used recently identified HLA-C-restricted and well-studied HLA-B-restricted CMV epitopes. Study findings and constraints: HLA-C-restricted, CMV-specific TCR beta clonotypes were dominant ex vivo.

TCRdb redid the calling of the reads with MiXCR, one entry per CDR3 protein. The data contain 680,000 or so distinct CDR3 sequences, 30% to 35% of them singletons. Ten or more counts support this clonotype. The antigen is not known. The CDR3 is made up of 14 amino acids. Germline CDR1 reads SGHTA; CDR2 reads FQGNSA. J gave up 5 bases and V 4 bases, and 2 bases lay outside the gene matches. The origin of this receptor is a human donor in good health (CMV status not recorded). Some clones in this sample may be carry-over from other donors' samples. The genes are TRBV7-2 and TRBJ2-3; TRBD2 matches 11 bases. The sequencing here drew on cultured PBMCs, taken from culture after CMV antigen stimulation. As DNA, the CDR3 is TGTGCCAGCAGCTCTACTAGCGGGAGAGATACGCAGTATTTT. Protein: CASSSTSGRDTQYF.